The 15 T cell receptor beta chains below all came from one sample that was sequenced in a study of T cell responses to AZD1222 COVID-19 vaccine. The repertoire was sequenced with immunoSEQ multiplex PCR; TCRdb's copy has only in-frame clones and lacks some. This sample has about 130,000 clones, with around 92% found just once. The source material was peripheral blood, sampled 28 days after the second AZD1222 dose. The origin of the receptors is an adult who received the AZD1222 COVID-19 vaccine.

This clone was counted once. The chain joins TRBV29-1 to TRBJ1-2; D perhaps matches TRBD1 (6 bases). The CDR3 sequence is 13 residues long. Per germline, CDR1 SQVTM and CDR2 ANQGSEA. Trimming stripped 2 bases from V and 4 bases from J, with 11 bases between. In DNA, the CDR3 is TGCAGCGTTGAAACAGGGCTCGGCTATGGCTACACCTTC. Protein product: CSVETGLGYGYTF.

The V gene is TRBV27, the J gene TRBJ1-2; tentatively, D is TRBD1 (6 bases). The V gene lost 5 bases and the J gene lost 2 bases, with 9 bases spanning the gap. CDR1 and CDR2 from the germline V gene are MNHEY and SMNVEV (reference sequence). CDR3 length equals 13 residues. The CDR3 region has the DNA TGTGCCAGCAGTCCTCAGGGGAACTATGGCTACACCTTC. Translating it yields CASSPQGNYGYTF.

This clone was picked up one time. V and J are TRBV10-3 and TRBJ2-7; D is unresolved. This CDR3 spans 14 amino acids. Germline V gives CDR1 ENHRY, CDR2 SYGVKD. V was pared by 5 bases and J by 1 base, with 12 bases between. CDR3 protein: CAISPALSSYEQYF. The CDR3, as DNA: TGTGCCATCAGTCCTGCGCTGTCGTCCTACGAGCAGTACTTC.

CDR3 sequence: CASSLSSGRSEQFF. In DNA form, the CDR3 reads TGTGCCAGCAGCTTATCGTCGGGGCGTTCAGAGCAGTTCTTC. J is TRBJ2-1 and V is TRBV7-2; D is possibly TRBD1 or TRBD2 (5 bases each). CDR3 size: 14 residues. Trimming took 2 bases from V and 10 from J, leaving 15 bases between them. Germline V gives CDR1 SGHTA, CDR2 FQGNSA.

The rearrangement uses TRBV7-9 and TRBJ1-1, with 8 bases fitting TRBD1. Germline V CDR1 and CDR2: SEHNR, FQNEAQ (reference sequence). The J segment lost 3 bases and the V segment lost 3 bases, leaving 6 bases of the junction unmatched. This CDR3 is 15 amino acids long. CDR3 sequence reads: CASSFSGGGDTEAFF. In DNA form, the CDR3 reads TGTGCCAGCAGCTTTTCAGGGGGCGGGGACACTGAAGCTTTCTTT.

This rearrangement joins TRBV12-5 to TRBJ2-3; 9 bases match TRBD1. This CDR3 contains 16 residues. The J segment lost 0 bases and the V segment lost 0 bases, leaving 1 base of the junction unmatched. Germline V CDR1 and CDR2: LGHNT, FRNRAP. The CDR3 loop is CASGLVGQGSTDTQYF. The CDR3 coding sequence is TGTGCTAGTGGTTTGGTGGGACAGGGAAGCACAGATACGCAGTATTTT.

The count of this clone is one. J is TRBJ2-7 and V is TRBV28; D gene ambiguous. The CDR3 covers 11 residues. V was clipped by 8 bases and J by 1 base, with 6 bases between them. Germline CDR1 reads MDHEN; CDR2 reads SYDVKM. CDR3 in amino acids: CASCGSYEQYF. As DNA, the CDR3 is TGTGCCAGCTGTGGGTCCTACGAGCAGTACTTC.

A single count supports this clone. The chain has TRBV7-9 and TRBJ1-6; D call uncertain. CDR1 and CDR2 from the germline V gene are SEHNR and FQNEAQ (reference sequence). Trimming pared 3 bases from V and 7 bases from J, leaving 10 bases between. This CDR3 is built from 14 residues. The CDR3 is CASSLNSLNSPLHF. For the CDR3, the DNA is TGTGCCAGCAGCTTGAACAGTTTGAATTCACCCCTCCACTTT.

The V call is TRBV6-2 or TRBV6-3, the J call TRBJ2-5; TRBD2 might be the D (6 bases). The V gene's germline CDR1 is MNHEY and CDR2 SVGEGT. This CDR3 region has 14 residues. V was clipped by 5 bases and J by 4 bases, with 14 bases between them. The CDR3 DNA reads as TGTGCCAGCAGTCGCGGACTACCGGTAGAGACCCAGTACTTC. Translation: CASSRGLPVETQYF.

The J gene is TRBJ1-2, the V gene TRBV7-8, with D possibly TRBD1 on 6 matching bases. Germline V gene sequence: CDR1 SGHVS, CDR2 FQNEAQ. V lost 5 bases to trimming and J lost 3 bases, with 16 bases between them. CDR3 length equals 15 residues. As DNA, the CDR3 is TGTGCCAGCAGCAACTACGGGAGGGGGGACTATGGCTACACCTTC. As protein: CASSNYGRGDYGYTF.

The CDR3, as DNA: TGTGCCAGCAGTGACTGGGGTCAACTGTTTTTT. Encoded protein: CASSDWGQLFF. The V gene is TRBV2, the J gene TRBJ1-4; D uncertain. Germline CDR1 reads SNHLY; CDR2 reads FYNNEI. V dropped 3 bases and J dropped 12 bases, with 8 bases sitting between them. The CDR3 is 11 residues long.

This clone was observed a few times. The chain recombines TRBV3-1 (or the pseudogene TRBV3-2) with TRBJ1-1; 10 nucleotides align to TRBD1. Germline V gene sequence: CDR1 LGHDT, CDR2 YNNKEL (reference sequence). The CDR3 is 13 residues long. Trimming at V came to 4 bases and at J to 9 bases, leaving 5 bases not matched to a gene. The CDR3 loop reads CASSRQGAEKAFF. In nucleotides, the CDR3 is TGTGCCAGCAGCCGACAGGGGGCGGAAAAAGCTTTCTTT.

The chain uses TRBV7-2 and TRBJ1-3; D is undetermined. CDR3 length equals 16 residues. V lost 5 bases and J lost 2, with 16 bases in between. Germline V lookup: CDR1 SGHTA, CDR2 FQGNSA. This CDR3 is CASSPGSTLPGNTIYF. The CDR3 DNA reads as TGTGCCAGCAGCCCCGGGTCTACCCTCCCTGGAAACACCATATATTTT.

V gene TRBV12-5 combines with J gene TRBJ1-1; D perhaps matches TRBD1 (6 bases). The CDR3 has 16 residues. Trimming pared 0 bases from V and 3 bases from J, leaving 14 bases between. Germline V gene lookup returns CDR1 LGHNT and CDR2 FRNRAP. As DNA, the CDR3 is TGTGCTAGTGGTTTGGTACCCCCAGGGGCATACACTGAAGCTTTCTTT. Amino acid sequence: CASGLVPPGAYTEAFF.

The V gene is TRBV19, the J gene TRBJ2-3, with D hard to call. CDR1 LNHDA and CDR2 SQIVND come from the germline V gene (reference sequence). The CDR3 has 12 amino acids. V was trimmed by 6 bases and J by 1 base, leaving 5 bases between them. The CDR3 reads CASSRGTDTQYF. For the CDR3, the DNA is TGTGCCAGTAGCCGGGGCACAGATACGCAGTATTTT.